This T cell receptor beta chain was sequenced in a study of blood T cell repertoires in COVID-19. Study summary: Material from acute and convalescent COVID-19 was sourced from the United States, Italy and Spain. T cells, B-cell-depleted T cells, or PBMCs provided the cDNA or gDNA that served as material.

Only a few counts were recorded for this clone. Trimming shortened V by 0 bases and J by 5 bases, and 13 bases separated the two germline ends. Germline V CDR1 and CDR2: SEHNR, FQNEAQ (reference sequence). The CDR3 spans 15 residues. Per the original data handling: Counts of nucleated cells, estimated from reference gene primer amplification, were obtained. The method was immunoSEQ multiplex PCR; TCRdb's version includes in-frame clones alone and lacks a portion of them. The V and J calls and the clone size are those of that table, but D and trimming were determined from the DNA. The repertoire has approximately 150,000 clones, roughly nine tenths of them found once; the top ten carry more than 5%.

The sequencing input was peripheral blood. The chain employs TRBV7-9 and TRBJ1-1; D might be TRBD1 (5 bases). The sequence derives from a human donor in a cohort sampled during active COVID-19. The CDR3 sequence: CASSLAQGKGTEAFF. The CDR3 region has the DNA TGTGCCAGCAGCTTAGCGCAGGGCAAAGGAACTGAAGCTTTCTTT.